The 13 T cell receptor beta chains in this list originate from one sample, sequenced in a study of blood T cell repertoires in COVID-19. The data were produced by immunoSEQ multiplex PCR, yet TCRdb's version contains in-frame clones alone and is incomplete. The sample has about 54,000 clones; 82% are singletons. The material sequenced was peripheral blood. The receptors originated from a human donor in a cohort sampled during active or convalescent COVID-19.

The V and J genes are TRBV7-2 and TRBJ2-3, with no clear D. Germline lookup yields CDR1 SGHTA and CDR2 FQGNSA. The germline V and J ends were trimmed by 5 bases and 0 bases, with 12 bases remaining between them. This CDR3 comprises 15 residues. CDR3: CASSRADYSTDTQYF. The CDR3 DNA sequence: TGTGCCAGCAGCCGCGCGGATTATAGCACAGATACGCAGTATTTT.

The V and J genes are TRBV9 and TRBJ2-5, with TRBD2 identical over 14 bases. The CDR3 consists of 16 residues. Germline values: CDR1 SGDLS, CDR2 YYNGEE. V dropped 0 bases and J dropped 2; count of bases not matched to a gene: 0. CDR3 residues: CASSVGTSGGQETQYF. CDR3 DNA: TGTGCCAGCAGCGTAGGGACTAGCGGGGGGCAAGAGACCCAGTACTTC.

The chain joins TRBV3-1 (or the pseudogene TRBV3-2) to TRBJ2-7; 8 nucleotides line up with TRBD2. The CDR3 consists of 15 residues. Germline V CDR1 and CDR2: LGHDT, YNNKEL (reference sequence). Trimming at V came to 3 bases and at J to 3 bases, leaving 7 bases not matched to a gene. In DNA form, the CDR3 reads TGTGCCAGCAGCCAGTCCCGGCTAGCGGGCTACGAGCAGTACTTC. This codes for CASSQSRLAGYEQYF.

The sample holds many counts of this clone. The chain links TRBV7-2 to TRBJ1-1, with TRBD1 identical over 12 bases. The V gene end was trimmed by 7 bases and the J gene end by 13 bases; junction bases not matched to a gene: 13. CDR1 and CDR2 (germline): SGHTA, FQGNSA. The CDR3 length is 14 residues. The CDR3 DNA reads TGTGCCAGCACCCTGGGACAGGGGGCGCGATGGGTTTTCTTT. It encodes CASTLGQGARWVFF.

The chain employs TRBV6-6 and TRBJ1-1, with D possibly TRBD1 on 5 matching bases. V lost 11 bases, J lost 6 bases, and 16 bases lay in between. Germline loops: CDR1 MNHNY, CDR2 SVGAGI (reference sequence). The CDR3 totals 12 residues. The CDR3 sequence is CASSAGVPEAFF. In DNA form, the CDR3 reads TGTGCCTCCTCAGCGGGGGTCCCTGAAGCTTTCTTT.

The chain is built from TRBV27 and TRBJ1-2, with no clear D. The CDR3 has 15 residues. V dropped 1 base and J dropped 8 bases, with 17 bases sitting between them. Per the germline V gene, CDR1 is MNHEY and CDR2 is SMNVEV (reference sequence). This CDR3 reads CASSLFPGSLKGYTF. Written as DNA, the CDR3 is TGTGCCAGCAGTTTATTTCCCGGTTCTCTCAAGGGCTACACCTTC.

This clone was recorded once. The rearrangement joins TRBV6-4 to TRBJ2-2; TRBD2 aligns across 10 bases. Germline CDR1 MRHNA, CDR2 SNTAGT. The ends lost 8 bases at V and 6 bases at J; junction bases unmatched: 9. The CDR3 extends over 15 amino acids. The CDR3 loop is CASSRAGGPAGELFF. CDR3 in DNA: TGTGCCAGCTCCAGAGCGGGGGGGCCCGCCGGGGAGCTGTTTTTT.

In DNA form, the CDR3 reads TGTGCCTGGAGTCTTACATTCAACTCTGGAAACACCATATATTTT. It encodes CAWSLTFNSGNTIYF. The rearrangement uses TRBV30 and TRBJ1-3; D gene uncertain. Per the germline V gene, CDR1 is GTSNPN and CDR2 is SVGIG (reference sequence). Trimming shortened V by 2 bases and J by 0 bases, and 11 bases separated the two germline ends. The CDR3 covers 15 residues.

The V gene is TRBV7-3, the J gene TRBJ2-3; the match to TRBD1 covers 7 bases. The V gene's germline CDR1 is SGHTA and CDR2 FQGTGA. This CDR3 comprises 14 residues. After removal of 5 bases from V and 4 bases from J, the junction contained 6 bases not matched to a gene. In nucleotides, the CDR3 is TGTGCCAGCAGCCCTACAGGGGTTCCAGATACGCAGTATTTT. It yields the protein CASSPTGVPDTQYF.

This clone was detected only once. The V call is TRBV6-5, the J call TRBJ1-1; a possible D gene is TRBD1 (6 bases). Germline V gene data show CDR1 as MNHEY and CDR2 as SVGAGI. This CDR3 contains 13 residues. The V end was cut by 6 bases, the J end by 8 bases, with 16 bases between. This CDR3 is CASRSQGFSEAFF. The CDR3 coding sequence is TGTGCCAGCAGGTCTCAGGGGTTTAGCGAAGCTTTCTTT.

This clone has more than one count but fewer than ten. The chain carries TRBV29-1 and TRBJ1-5; unclear D gene. V was trimmed by 4 bases and J by 3 bases, leaving 10 bases between them. This CDR3 has 13 residues. CDR1 SQVTM and CDR2 ANQGSEA come from the germline V gene. The CDR3 loop is CSVAWGVNQPQHF. CDR3 in DNA: TGCAGCGTTGCCTGGGGAGTCAATCAGCCCCAGCATTTT.

CDR3 loop: CASSPRGQGADTFYGYTF. In DNA, the CDR3 is TGCGCCAGCAGCCCGCGGGGGCAGGGGGCCGACACTTTCTATGGCTACACCTTC. The chain uses TRBV5-1 and TRBJ1-2, with 8 bases that match TRBD1. CDR1 SGHRS and CDR2 YFSETQ come from the germline V gene. The CDR3 is 18 residues long. The V gene end was trimmed by 4 bases and the J gene end by 4 bases; junction bases not matched to a gene: 18.

The V call is TRBV10-3, the J call TRBJ2-3, with 12 bases matching TRBD2. Germline V lookup: CDR1 ENHRY, CDR2 SYGVKD. This CDR3 spans 18 amino acids. V dropped 0 bases and J dropped 5; count of bases not matched to a gene: 9. CDR3 residues: CAISESWTSGVSGDTQYF. CDR3 DNA: TGTGCCATCAGTGAGTCGTGGACTAGCGGGGTGTCAGGAGATACGCAGTATTTT.